The rows below give T cell receptor beta chains drawn from one sample of a study of PD-L1 blockade in urothelial cancer. Assay: immunoSEQ multiplex PCR; the TCRdb copy retains only in-frame clones and omits some. Of approximately 100,000 clones in the sample, about 90% were seen once. The source was PBMCs, collected around atezolizumab (anti-PD-L1) treatment. The receptor source for this set is a woman older than 75 with urothelial cancer. The CDR3 runs from the conserved cysteine through the conserved F or W. Each record gives: CDR3 DNA, CDR3 protein, D gene, V gene, clone size, J gene. D genes are given only for firm matches. A clone size is listed for some rows: how often the clone was seen (once, few, many), or a class if it is expanded.

CDR3 DNA: TGTGCCAGCAGCCCGAATGGACTAGCGGGAGGGGACGAGCAGTACTTC
CDR3 protein: CASSPNGLAGGDEQYF
D gene: TRBD2
V gene: TRBV11-2
clone size: NA
J gene: TRBJ2-7

CDR3 DNA: TGTGCCAGCAGCGTAGCTGCGGCTAGCGGGAGCCCATTTAGCACAGATACGCAGTATTTT
CDR3 protein: CASSVAAASGSPFSTDTQYF
D gene: TRBD2
V gene: TRBV9
clone size: NA
J gene: TRBJ2-3

CDR3 DNA: TGTGCCAGCAGCTCCGAGTCCCACAATGAGCAGTTCTTC
CDR3 protein: CASSSESHNEQFF
D gene: NA
V gene: TRBV7-7
clone size: NA
J gene: TRBJ2-1

CDR3 DNA: TGTGCCAGCAGCCCCGCCGGGACTAGCGGGAGGTACCAGACCAATGAGCAGTTCTTC
CDR3 protein: CASSPAGTSGRYQTNEQFF
D gene: TRBD2
V gene: TRBV7-9
clone size: once
J gene: TRBJ2-1

CDR3 DNA: TGCGCCAGCAGCACGGGACAGGCGGGTGGAAACACCATATATTTT
CDR3 protein: CASSTGQAGGNTIYF
D gene: TRBD1
V gene: TRBV5-1
clone size: NA
J gene: TRBJ1-3

CDR3 DNA: TGTGCCAGCACCCCCCTCGGGGGTAGCACTGAAGCTTTCTTT
CDR3 protein: CASTPLGGSTEAFF
D gene: NA
V gene: TRBV27
clone size: NA
J gene: TRBJ1-1

CDR3 DNA: TGTGCCAGCGCCCTAGCGGGAGAGAGGTACGAGCAGTACTTC
CDR3 protein: CASALAGERYEQYF
D gene: TRBD2
V gene: TRBV28
clone size: NA
J gene: TRBJ2-7

CDR3 DNA: TGTGCCAGCAGTTTAAAGACAGGGGTTTCCGAAGCTTTCTTT
CDR3 protein: CASSLKTGVSEAFF
D gene: TRBD1
V gene: TRBV27
clone size: NA
J gene: TRBJ1-1

CDR3 DNA: TGTGCCAGTAGGGAGACAGGGCGAACTCAGCCCCAGCATTTT
CDR3 protein: CASRETGRTQPQHF
D gene: TRBD1
V gene: TRBV19
clone size: NA
J gene: TRBJ1-5

CDR3 DNA: TGTGCCAGCAGTCGAGGCGCGGCAGCTAGCACAGATACGCAGTATTTT
CDR3 protein: CASSRGAAASTDTQYF
D gene: NA
V gene: TRBV2
clone size: NA
J gene: TRBJ2-3

CDR3 DNA: TGCGCCAGCAGCCGGGGGGGAGAGCGGGGTGATACGCAGTATTTT
CDR3 protein: CASSRGGERGDTQYF
D gene: TRBD2
V gene: TRBV5-1
clone size: NA
J gene: TRBJ2-3

CDR3 DNA: TGTGCCAGCAGAACTAGCGTGAAAGAGACCCAGTACTTC
CDR3 protein: CASRTSVKETQYF
D gene: TRBD2
V gene: TRBV11-2
clone size: NA
J gene: TRBJ2-5

CDR3 DNA: TGTGCCAGCAGTTTACGGACCGGGGAGCTGTTTTTT
CDR3 protein: CASSLRTGELFF
D gene: NA
V gene: TRBV28
clone size: once
J gene: TRBJ2-2

CDR3 DNA: TGTGCCAGCAGTTGGACAGGGATTGAGAACGAGCAGTACTTC
CDR3 protein: CASSWTGIENEQYF
D gene: TRBD1
V gene: TRBV6-1
clone size: NA
J gene: TRBJ2-7

CDR3 DNA: TGTGCCAGCAGCTTAATCGGCGTCGGACAGGGGAATTCCGGGGAGCTGTTTTTT
CDR3 protein: CASSLIGVGQGNSGELFF
D gene: TRBD1
V gene: TRBV7-3
clone size: NA
J gene: TRBJ2-2

CDR3 DNA: TGCGCCAGCAGCTTGCTCTCTGGGGCCAACGTCCTGACTTTC
CDR3 protein: CASSLLSGANVLTF
D gene: NA
V gene: TRBV5-1
clone size: once
J gene: TRBJ2-6

CDR3 DNA: TGTGCCAGCAGTAGGACTAGCGACTACGAGCAGTACTTC
CDR3 protein: CASSRTSDYEQYF
D gene: TRBD2
V gene: TRBV2
clone size: NA
J gene: TRBJ2-7

CDR3 DNA: TGTGCCAGCTCACCAGTTGGAATGGGAGGAGGGAGCAATCAGCCCCAGCATTTT
CDR3 protein: CASSPVGMGGGSNQPQHF
D gene: NA
V gene: TRBV18
clone size: NA
J gene: TRBJ1-5

CDR3 DNA: TGTGCCAGCAGCTCGACAGGGGATGGCTACACCTTC
CDR3 protein: CASSSTGDGYTF
D gene: TRBD1
V gene: TRBV9
clone size: NA
J gene: TRBJ1-2

CDR3 DNA: TGTGCCAGTAGTATAGCCGGCACAGATACGCAGTATTTT
CDR3 protein: CASSIAGTDTQYF
D gene: NA
V gene: TRBV19
clone size: NA
J gene: TRBJ2-3

CDR3 DNA: TGTGCCAGCAGCCCGGACAGGGTTGGCGAGCAGTACTTC
CDR3 protein: CASSPDRVGEQYF
D gene: TRBD1
V gene: TRBV7-7
clone size: NA
J gene: TRBJ2-7

CDR3 DNA: TGTGCCGGGAGGTCGGGGACTAGCACAGATACGCAGTATTTT
CDR3 protein: CAGRSGTSTDTQYF
D gene: NA
V gene: TRBV6-1
clone size: NA
J gene: TRBJ2-3

CDR3 DNA: TGTGCCAGCAGCCAAGATCGCCCTCCGGGGGAGCAGTTCTTC
CDR3 protein: CASSQDRPPGEQFF
D gene: NA
V gene: TRBV14
clone size: NA
J gene: TRBJ2-1

CDR3 DNA: TGTGCCAGCAGTTTGTATCGGCCTGTCACCGGTACGGGAGGGCCGACCAATGAGCAGTTCTTC
CDR3 protein: CASSLYRPVTGTGGPTNEQFF
D gene: TRBD2
V gene: TRBV27
clone size: NA
J gene: TRBJ2-1

CDR3 DNA: TGTGCCAGCAGCTTAAACGGGGATGCTGAAGCTTTCTTT
CDR3 protein: CASSLNGDAEAFF
D gene: NA
V gene: TRBV7-3
clone size: NA
J gene: TRBJ1-1

CDR3 DNA: TGTGCCTGGGCCCTGACAGGGGCTAATGAAAAACTGTTTTTT
CDR3 protein: CAWALTGANEKLFF
D gene: TRBD1
V gene: TRBV30
clone size: NA
J gene: TRBJ1-4

CDR3 DNA: TGTGCCAGTAGTGGGACTAGCGGGGATGAGCAGTTCTTC
CDR3 protein: CASSGTSGDEQFF
D gene: TRBD2
V gene: TRBV19
clone size: NA
J gene: TRBJ2-1

CDR3 DNA: TGTGCCAGCAGCTCCCAAGGGACTAGCGGGAGGGGACGACAGTTCTTC
CDR3 protein: CASSSQGTSGRGRQFF
D gene: TRBD2
V gene: TRBV9
clone size: once
J gene: TRBJ2-1

CDR3 DNA: TGCGCCAGCAGCCTGGCTAGCGGGAGGAATGAGCAGTTCTTC
CDR3 protein: CASSLASGRNEQFF
D gene: TRBD2
V gene: TRBV4-1
clone size: NA
J gene: TRBJ2-1

CDR3 DNA: TGTGCCAGCAGCTTAAGCCCCGCGGACATTCAGTACTTC
CDR3 protein: CASSLSPADIQYF
D gene: NA
V gene: TRBV7-3
clone size: once
J gene: TRBJ2-4

CDR3 DNA: TGCAGCGTTCCCGGACAGGGTAGCTATGGCTACACCTTC
CDR3 protein: CSVPGQGSYGYTF
D gene: TRBD1
V gene: TRBV29-1
clone size: NA
J gene: TRBJ1-2

CDR3 DNA: TGCAGCGGCGGGGAGGGAACTGAAGCTTTCTTT
CDR3 protein: CSGGEGTEAFF
D gene: NA
V gene: TRBV29-1
clone size: NA
J gene: TRBJ1-1